This T cell receptor (beta chain) was recovered during a study of Graves' ophthalmopathy and Graves' hyperthyroidism. Study-wide context: The collection of peripheral blood took place at initial diagnosis, before any treatment. General study points: Most thyroid clonotypes with frequency above 0.001 were detected in blood too.

This clonotype was seen repeatedly, ten times or more. Its antigen remains unknown. Amplification of the TCR beta CDR3 regions used RNA transcripts (as template). HTBI-primed RT-PCR formed the first round, and a multiplex PCR formed the second. Each CDR3 protein is one row after TCRdb ran MiXCR on the multiplex PCR reads. The repertoire has hundreds of thousands of distinct CDR3 sequences, about 20% of them found once; the top ten carry approximately 7.7%. The CDR3 loop spans 14 amino acids. After removal of 0 bases from V and 7 bases from J, the junction contained 6 bases not matched to a gene. Germline loops: CDR1 LGHNA, CDR2 YNFKEQ.

The receptor comes from a woman in her late teens or twenties with stable Graves' hyperthyroidism. Some clones in this sample may be carry-over from other donors' samples. J is TRBJ2-7 and V is TRBV4-2, with 7 bases aligning to TRBD2. Sequencing was done on a sample of peripheral blood. CDR3 DNA: TGTGCCAGCAGCCAAGATACTAGCGCGTTTGAGCAGTACTTC. This sequence encodes CASSQDTSAFEQYF.